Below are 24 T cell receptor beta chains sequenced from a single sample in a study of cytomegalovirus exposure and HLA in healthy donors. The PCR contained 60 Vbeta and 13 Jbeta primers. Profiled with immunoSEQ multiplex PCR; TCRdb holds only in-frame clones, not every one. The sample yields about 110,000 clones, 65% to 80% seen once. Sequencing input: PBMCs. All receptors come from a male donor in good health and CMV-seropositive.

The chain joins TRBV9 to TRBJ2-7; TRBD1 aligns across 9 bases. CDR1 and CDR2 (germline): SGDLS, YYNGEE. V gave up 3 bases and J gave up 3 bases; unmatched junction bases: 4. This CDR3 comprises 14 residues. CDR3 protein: CASSARDRDYEQYF. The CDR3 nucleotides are TGTGCCAGCAGCGCGCGGGACAGGGACTACGAGCAGTACTTC.

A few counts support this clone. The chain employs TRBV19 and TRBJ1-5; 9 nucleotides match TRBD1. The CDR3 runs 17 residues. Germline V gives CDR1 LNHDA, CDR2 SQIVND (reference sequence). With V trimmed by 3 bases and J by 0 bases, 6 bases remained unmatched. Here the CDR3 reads CASSMEGTGYSNQPQHF. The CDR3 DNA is TGTGCCAGTAGTATGGAAGGGACAGGGTATAGCAATCAGCCCCAGCATTTT.

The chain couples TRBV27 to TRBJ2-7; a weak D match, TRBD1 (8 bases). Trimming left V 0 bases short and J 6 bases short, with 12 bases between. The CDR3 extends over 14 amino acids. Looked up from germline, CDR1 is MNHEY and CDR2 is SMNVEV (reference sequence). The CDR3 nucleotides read TGTGCCAGCAGTTTATCAACAGGGGGGGGCGAGCAGTACTTC. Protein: CASSLSTGGGEQYF.

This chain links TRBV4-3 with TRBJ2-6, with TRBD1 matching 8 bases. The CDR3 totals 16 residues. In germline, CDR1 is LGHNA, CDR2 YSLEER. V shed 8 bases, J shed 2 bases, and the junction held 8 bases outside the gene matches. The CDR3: CASGAGGFTGANVLTF. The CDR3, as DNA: TGCGCCAGCGGGGCAGGGGGCTTCACTGGGGCCAACGTCCTGACTTTC.

CDR3 region: CASSDLEKMQPQHF. DNA of the CDR3: TGTGCCAGCAGTGATTTGGAGAAAATGCAGCCCCAGCATTTT. The chain joins TRBV27 to TRBJ1-5; D remains ambiguous. This CDR3 is built from 14 residues. Per the germline V gene, CDR1 is MNHEY and CDR2 is SMNVEV (reference sequence). The V end was cut by 5 bases, the J end by 7 bases, with 15 bases between.

The CDR3 coding sequence is TGTGCCAGCAGTCGGACAGGGGGCCGGAGCGGGGAGCTGTTTTTT. Its translation: CASSRTGGRSGELFF. The chain carries TRBV28 and TRBJ2-2, with 11 positions matching TRBD1. The CDR3 runs 15 residues. Trimming removed 5 bases from V and 7 bases from J; junction bases left unmatched: 6. Germline V gene sequence: CDR1 MDHEN, CDR2 SYDVKM.

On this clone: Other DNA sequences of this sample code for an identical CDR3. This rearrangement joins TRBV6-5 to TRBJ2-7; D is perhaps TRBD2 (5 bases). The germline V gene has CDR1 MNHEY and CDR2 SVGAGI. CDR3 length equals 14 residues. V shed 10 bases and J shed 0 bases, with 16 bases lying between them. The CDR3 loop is CATKTSGTSYEQYF. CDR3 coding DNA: TGTGCCACCAAGACCAGCGGAACCTCCTACGAGCAGTACTTC.

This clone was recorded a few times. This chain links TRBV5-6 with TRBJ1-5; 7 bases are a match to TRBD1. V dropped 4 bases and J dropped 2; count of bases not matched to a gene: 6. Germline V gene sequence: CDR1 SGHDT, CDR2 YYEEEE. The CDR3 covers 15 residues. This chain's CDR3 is CASSEQGLGNQPQHF. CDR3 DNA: TGTGCCAGCAGCGAACAGGGGTTGGGCAATCAGCCCCAGCATTTT.

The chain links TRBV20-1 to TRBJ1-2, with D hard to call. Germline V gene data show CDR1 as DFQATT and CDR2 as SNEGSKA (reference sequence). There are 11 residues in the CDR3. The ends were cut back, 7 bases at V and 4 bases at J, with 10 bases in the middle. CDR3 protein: CSVGSPYGYTF. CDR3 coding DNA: TGCAGTGTCGGTTCTCCCTATGGCTACACCTTC.

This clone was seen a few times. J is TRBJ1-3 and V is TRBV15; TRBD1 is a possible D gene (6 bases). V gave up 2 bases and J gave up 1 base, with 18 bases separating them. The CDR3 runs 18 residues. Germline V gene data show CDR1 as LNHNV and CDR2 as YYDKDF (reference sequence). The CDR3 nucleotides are TGTGCCACCAGCAGACTTACTCCCAGACAGGTGTCTGGAAACACCATATATTTT. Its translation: CATSRLTPRQVSGNTIYF. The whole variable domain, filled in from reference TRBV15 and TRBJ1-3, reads DAMVIQNPRYQVTQFGKPVTLSCSQTLNHNVMYWYQQKSSQAPKLLFHYYDKDFNNEADTPDNFQSRRPNTSFCFLDIRSPGLGDTAMYLCATSRLTPRQVSGNTIYFGEGSWLTVV.

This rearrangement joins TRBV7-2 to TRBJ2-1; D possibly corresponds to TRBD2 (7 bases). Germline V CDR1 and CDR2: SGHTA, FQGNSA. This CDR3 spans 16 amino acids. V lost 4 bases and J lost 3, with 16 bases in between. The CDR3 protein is CASSSGGGGLYNEQFF. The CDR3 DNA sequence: TGTGCCAGCAGCTCGGGTGGGGGGGGCCTCTACAATGAGCAGTTCTTC.

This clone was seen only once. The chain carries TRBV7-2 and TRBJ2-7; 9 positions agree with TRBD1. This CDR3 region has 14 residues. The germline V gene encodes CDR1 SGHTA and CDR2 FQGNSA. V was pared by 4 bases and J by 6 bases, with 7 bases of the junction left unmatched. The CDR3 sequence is CASSSRDRVSEQYF. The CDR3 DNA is TGTGCCAGCAGCTCCCGGGACAGGGTTTCCGAGCAGTACTTC.

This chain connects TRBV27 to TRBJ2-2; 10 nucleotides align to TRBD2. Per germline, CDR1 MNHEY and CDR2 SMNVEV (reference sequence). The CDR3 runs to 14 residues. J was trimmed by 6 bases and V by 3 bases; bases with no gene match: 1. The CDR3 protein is CASSLGLAPGELFF. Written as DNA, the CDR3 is TGTGCCAGCAGTTTGGGACTAGCGCCCGGGGAGCTGTTTTTT.

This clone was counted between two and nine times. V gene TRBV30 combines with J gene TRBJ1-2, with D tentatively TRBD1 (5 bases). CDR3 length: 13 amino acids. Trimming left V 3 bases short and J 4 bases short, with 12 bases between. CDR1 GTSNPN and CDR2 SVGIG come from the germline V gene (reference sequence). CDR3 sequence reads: CAWSSPGGYGYTF. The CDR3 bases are TGTGCCTGGAGCTCGCCGGGGGGCTATGGCTACACCTTC.

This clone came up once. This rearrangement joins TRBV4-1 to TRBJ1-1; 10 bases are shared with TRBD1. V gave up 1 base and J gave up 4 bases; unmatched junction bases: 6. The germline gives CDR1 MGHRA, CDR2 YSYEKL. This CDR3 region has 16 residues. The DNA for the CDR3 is TGCGCCAGCAGCCAAGCCCGGACAGGGGGTGGCACTGAAGCTTTCTTT. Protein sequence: CASSQARTGGGTEAFF.

The CDR3 DNA reads TGCGCCAGCAGCCCCCCGGGACTAGCAGCCACCGGGGAGCTGTTTTTT. Translation: CASSPPGLAATGELFF. This sequence joins TRBV5-1 and TRBJ2-2, with 9 bases that match TRBD2. V was pared by 4 bases and J by 4 bases, with 8 bases of the junction left unmatched. Per the germline V gene, CDR1 is SGHRS and CDR2 is YFSETQ. This CDR3 is built from 16 residues. The full variable domain, in which reference TRBV5-1 and TRBJ2-2 provide the parts outside the CDR3, is KAGVTQTPRYLIKTRGQQVTLSCSPISGHRSVSWYQQTPGQGLQFLFEYFSETQRNKGNFPGRFSGRQFSNSRSEMNVSTLELGDSALYLCASSPPGLAATGELFFGEGSRLTVL.

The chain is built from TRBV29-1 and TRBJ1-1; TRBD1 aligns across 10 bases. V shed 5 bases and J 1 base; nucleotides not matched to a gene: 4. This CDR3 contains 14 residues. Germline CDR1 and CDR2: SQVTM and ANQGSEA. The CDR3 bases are TGCAGCGTTTCGGACAGGGGGACGAACACTGAAGCTTTCTTT. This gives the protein CSVSDRGTNTEAFF.

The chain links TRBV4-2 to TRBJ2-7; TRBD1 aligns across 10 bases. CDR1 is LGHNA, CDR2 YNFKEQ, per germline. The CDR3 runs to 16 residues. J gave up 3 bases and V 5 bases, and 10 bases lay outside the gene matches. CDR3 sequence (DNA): TGTGCCAGCAGCACAGAGGCCGGGACAGGGGTCTACGAGCAGTACTTC. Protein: CASSTEAGTGVYEQYF.

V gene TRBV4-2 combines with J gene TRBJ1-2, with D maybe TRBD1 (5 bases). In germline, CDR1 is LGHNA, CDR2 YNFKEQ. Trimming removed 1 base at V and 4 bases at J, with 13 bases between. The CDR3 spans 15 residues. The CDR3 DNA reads TGTGCCAGCAGCCAAGCCGGAGGAGGGGTCTATGGCTACACCTTC. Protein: CASSQAGGGVYGYTF.

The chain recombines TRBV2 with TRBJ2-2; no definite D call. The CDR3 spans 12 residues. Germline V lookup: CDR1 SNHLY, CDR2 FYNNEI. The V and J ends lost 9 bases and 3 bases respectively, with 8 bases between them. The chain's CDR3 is CASSPDTGELFF. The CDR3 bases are TGTGCCAGTAGTCCCGACACCGGGGAGCTGTTTTTT.

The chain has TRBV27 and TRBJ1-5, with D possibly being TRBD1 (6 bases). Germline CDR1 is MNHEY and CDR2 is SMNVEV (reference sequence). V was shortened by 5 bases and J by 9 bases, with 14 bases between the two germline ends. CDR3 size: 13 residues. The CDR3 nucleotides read TGTGCCAGCAGTATCCAGGGGAAACTGCCCCAGCATTTT. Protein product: CASSIQGKLPQHF.

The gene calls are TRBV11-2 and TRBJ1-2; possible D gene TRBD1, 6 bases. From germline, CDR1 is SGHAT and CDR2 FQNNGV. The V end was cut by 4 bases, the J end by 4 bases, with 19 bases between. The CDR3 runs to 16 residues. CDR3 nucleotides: TGTGCCAGCAGCTCAAACCGTACAGGGTACCTCTATGGCTACACCTTC. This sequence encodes CASSSNRTGYLYGYTF.

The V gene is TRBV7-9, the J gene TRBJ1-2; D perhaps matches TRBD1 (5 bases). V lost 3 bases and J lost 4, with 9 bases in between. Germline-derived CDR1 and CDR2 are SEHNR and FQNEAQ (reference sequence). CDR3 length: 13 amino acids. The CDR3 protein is CASSFDSTYGYTF. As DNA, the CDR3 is TGTGCCAGCAGCTTTGACAGCACCTATGGCTACACCTTC. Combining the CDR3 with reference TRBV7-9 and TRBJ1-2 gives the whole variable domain DTGVSQNPRHKITKRGQNVTFRCDPISEHNRLYWYRQTLGQGPEFLTYFQNEAQLEKSRLLSDRFSAERPKGSFSTLEIQRTEQGDSAMYLCASSFDSTYGYTFGSGTRLTVV.

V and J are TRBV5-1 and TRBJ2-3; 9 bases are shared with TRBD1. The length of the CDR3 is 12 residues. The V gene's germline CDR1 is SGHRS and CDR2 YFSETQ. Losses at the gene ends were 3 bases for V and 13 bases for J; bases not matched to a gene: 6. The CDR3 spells CASSSDRGKEYF. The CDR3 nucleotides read TGCGCCAGCAGCTCGGACAGGGGAAAGGAGTATTTT.